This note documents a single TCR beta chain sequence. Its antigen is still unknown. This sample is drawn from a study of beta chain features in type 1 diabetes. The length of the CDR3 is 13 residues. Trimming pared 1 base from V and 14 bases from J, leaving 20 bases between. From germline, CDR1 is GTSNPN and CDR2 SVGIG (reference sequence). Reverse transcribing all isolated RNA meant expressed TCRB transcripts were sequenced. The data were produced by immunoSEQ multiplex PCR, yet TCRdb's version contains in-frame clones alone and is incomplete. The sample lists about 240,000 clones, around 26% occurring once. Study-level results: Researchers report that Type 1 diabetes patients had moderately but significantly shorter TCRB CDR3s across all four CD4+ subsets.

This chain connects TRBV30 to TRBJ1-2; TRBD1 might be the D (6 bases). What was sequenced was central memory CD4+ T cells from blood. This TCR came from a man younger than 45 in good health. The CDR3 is CAWSANLGATWTF. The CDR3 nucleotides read TGTGCCTGGAGTGCCAATCTGGGGGCCACCTGGACCTTC.